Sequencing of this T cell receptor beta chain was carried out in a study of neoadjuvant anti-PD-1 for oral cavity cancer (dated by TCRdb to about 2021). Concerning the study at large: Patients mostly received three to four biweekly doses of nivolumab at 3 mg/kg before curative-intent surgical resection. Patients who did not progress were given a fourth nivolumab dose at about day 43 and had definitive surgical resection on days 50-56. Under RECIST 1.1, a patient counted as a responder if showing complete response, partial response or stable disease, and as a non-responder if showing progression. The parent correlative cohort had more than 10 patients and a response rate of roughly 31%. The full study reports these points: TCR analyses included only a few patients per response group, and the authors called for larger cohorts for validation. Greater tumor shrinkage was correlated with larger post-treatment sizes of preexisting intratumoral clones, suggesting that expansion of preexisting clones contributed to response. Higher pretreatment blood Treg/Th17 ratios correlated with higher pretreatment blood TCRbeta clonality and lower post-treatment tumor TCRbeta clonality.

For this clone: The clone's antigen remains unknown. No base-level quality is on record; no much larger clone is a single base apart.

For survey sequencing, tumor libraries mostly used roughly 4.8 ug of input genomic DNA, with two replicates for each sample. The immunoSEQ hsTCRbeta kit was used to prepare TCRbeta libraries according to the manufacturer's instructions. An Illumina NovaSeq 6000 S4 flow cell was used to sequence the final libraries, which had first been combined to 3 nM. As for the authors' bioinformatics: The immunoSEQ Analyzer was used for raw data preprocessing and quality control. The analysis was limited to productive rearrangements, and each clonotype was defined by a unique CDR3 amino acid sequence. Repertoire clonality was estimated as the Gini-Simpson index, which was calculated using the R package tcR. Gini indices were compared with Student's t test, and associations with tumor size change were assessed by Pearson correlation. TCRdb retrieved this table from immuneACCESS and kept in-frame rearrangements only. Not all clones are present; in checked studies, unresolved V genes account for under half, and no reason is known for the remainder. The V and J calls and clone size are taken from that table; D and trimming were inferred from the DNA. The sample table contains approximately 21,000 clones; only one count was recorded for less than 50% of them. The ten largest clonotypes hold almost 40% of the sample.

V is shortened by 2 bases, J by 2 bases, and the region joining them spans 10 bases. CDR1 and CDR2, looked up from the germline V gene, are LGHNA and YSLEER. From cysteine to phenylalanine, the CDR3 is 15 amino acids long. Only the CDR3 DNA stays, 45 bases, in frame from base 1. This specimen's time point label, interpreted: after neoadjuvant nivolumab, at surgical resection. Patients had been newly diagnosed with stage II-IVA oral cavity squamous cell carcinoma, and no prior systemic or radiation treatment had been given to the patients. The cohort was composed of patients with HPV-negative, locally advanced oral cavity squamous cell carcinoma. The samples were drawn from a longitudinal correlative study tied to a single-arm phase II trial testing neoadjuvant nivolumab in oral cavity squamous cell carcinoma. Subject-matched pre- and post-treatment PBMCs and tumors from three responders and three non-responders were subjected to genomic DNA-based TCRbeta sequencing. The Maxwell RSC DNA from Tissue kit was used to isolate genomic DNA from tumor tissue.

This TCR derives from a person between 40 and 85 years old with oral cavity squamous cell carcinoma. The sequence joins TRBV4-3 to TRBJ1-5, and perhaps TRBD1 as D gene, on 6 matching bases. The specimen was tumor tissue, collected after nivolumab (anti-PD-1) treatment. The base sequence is TGCGCCAGCAGCCAATCGTCAGGGGGCAATCAGCCCCAGCATTTT. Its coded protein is CASSQSSGGNQPQHF.